A selection of T cell receptor beta chains follows, all from one sample in a study of T cells in Graves' hyperthyroidism and ophthalmopathy. TCRdb processed the multiplex PCR reads anew with MiXCR; each CDR3 protein has one entry. Found here are about 680,000 distinct CDR3 sequences, 35% of them singletons; the top ten hold more than 25%. Sequenced input: blood. The source of these receptors is a woman aged 35 to 49 with Graves' hyperthyroidism. Each CDR3 is given with its conserved first and last residue. The D gene is left open where the match is weak. Clone size is not always given. Where it is, it says once, few, many or a class for expanded clones.

d_gene: TRBD1; abundance: NA; j_gene: TRBJ2-7; v_gene: TRBV6-5; CDR3nt: TGTGCTACGAGGTCGGGACAGGTCACCTACGAGCAGTACTTC; CDR3aa: CATRSGQVTYEQYF
d_gene: NA; abundance: few; j_gene: TRBJ1-5; v_gene: TRBV12-3/TRBV12-4; CDR3nt: TGTGCCAGCAGTTTTTACCCCTTCGAGCCCCAGCATTTT; CDR3aa: CASSFYPFEPQHF
d_gene: NA; abundance: NA; j_gene: TRBJ2-7; v_gene: TRBV24-1; CDR3nt: TGTGCCAGCTCACCAAGTACCAGGGGCTCCTACGAGCAGTACTTC; CDR3aa: CASSPSTRGSYEQYF
d_gene: NA; abundance: NA; j_gene: TRBJ2-5; v_gene: TRBV20-1; CDR3nt: TGCAGTGCGAATCGGGGAATACAAGAGACCCAGTACTTC; CDR3aa: CSANRGIQETQYF
d_gene: NA; abundance: few; j_gene: TRBJ1-5; v_gene: TRBV2; CDR3nt: TGTGCCAGCAGTCCGACGGACGGCCTGCAATCTCAGCCCCAGCATTTT; CDR3aa: CASSPTDGLQSQPQHF
d_gene: TRBD2; abundance: many; j_gene: TRBJ2-2; v_gene: TRBV7-2; CDR3nt: TGTGCCAGCAGCCTTAGCGGGAGGGCCGGCGGGGAGCTGTTTTTT; CDR3aa: CASSLSGRAGGELFF
d_gene: NA; abundance: few; j_gene: TRBJ1-2; v_gene: TRBV12-5; CDR3nt: TGTGCTAGTGGGCGGCCGAATCATTATGGCTACACCTTC; CDR3aa: CASGRPNHYGYTF
d_gene: NA; abundance: NA; j_gene: TRBJ2-7; v_gene: TRBV7-9; CDR3nt: TGTGCCAGCAGCTTAAACCCCAGGGGATGGAATTATACCTACGAGCAGTACTTC; CDR3aa: CASSLNPRGWNYTYEQYF
d_gene: NA; abundance: few; j_gene: TRBJ2-5; v_gene: TRBV6-2/TRBV6-3; CDR3nt: TGTGCCAGCAGCAACGAGGAGACCCAGTACTTC; CDR3aa: CASSNEETQYF
d_gene: TRBD2; abundance: few; j_gene: TRBJ2-7; v_gene: TRBV4-3; CDR3nt: TGCGCCAGCAGCCAAGATCCTAGCGGGATGGGCGAGCAGTACTTC; CDR3aa: CASSQDPSGMGEQYF
d_gene: NA; abundance: many; j_gene: TRBJ2-7; v_gene: TRBV5-1; CDR3nt: TGCGCCAGCAGCTTGGGACAGATTTTCAGCTCCTACGAGCAGTACTTC; CDR3aa: CASSLGQIFSSYEQYF
d_gene: TRBD1; abundance: few; j_gene: TRBJ2-5; v_gene: TRBV24-1; CDR3nt: TGTGCCACCAGTGAGACAGGGGAGTGGGACTACCAAGAGACCCAGTACTTC; CDR3aa: CATSETGEWDYQETQYF
d_gene: NA; abundance: many; j_gene: TRBJ1-1; v_gene: TRBV10-3; CDR3nt: TGTGCCATCAGTGAGTCGACTCGCGGGGAAAAAGCTTTCTTT; CDR3aa: CAISESTRGEKAFF
d_gene: NA; abundance: few; j_gene: TRBJ2-7; v_gene: TRBV7-9; CDR3nt: TGTGCCAGCAGCAACCCCCCGGAGCGGGCCGAGCAGTACTTC; CDR3aa: CASSNPPERAEQYF
d_gene: NA; abundance: NA; j_gene: TRBJ1-5; v_gene: TRBV4-1; CDR3nt: TGCGCCAGCAGCCAAGCTTACAATCAGCCCCAGCATTTT; CDR3aa: CASSQAYNQPQHF
d_gene: NA; abundance: NA; j_gene: TRBJ1-2; v_gene: TRBV7-2; CDR3nt: TGTGCCAGCAGCTTAGGGGGGACGGCTGGAAACACCTTC; CDR3aa: CASSLGGTAGNTF
d_gene: NA; abundance: many; j_gene: TRBJ1-2; v_gene: TRBV9; CDR3nt: TGTGCCAGCAGCACTGGGACGGGAGCTAACTATGGCTACACCTTC; CDR3aa: CASSTGTGANYGYTF
d_gene: NA; abundance: NA; j_gene: TRBJ1-3; v_gene: TRBV12-3/TRBV12-4; CDR3nt: TGTGCCAGCAGCCAAGATCGCCGGAGGACCATATATTTT; CDR3aa: CASSQDRRRTIYF
d_gene: NA; abundance: NA; j_gene: TRBJ2-2; v_gene: TRBV20-1; CDR3nt: TGCAGTGCTAGACTCGGGGGTGGCGGGGAGCTGTTTTTT; CDR3aa: CSARLGGGGELFF
d_gene: NA; abundance: many; j_gene: TRBJ1-5; v_gene: TRBV12-3/TRBV12-4; CDR3nt: TGTGCCAGCAGTTTGGGCCCCCACCAGCCCCAGCATTTT; CDR3aa: CASSLGPHQPQHF
d_gene: NA; abundance: NA; j_gene: TRBJ1-6; v_gene: TRBV12-3/TRBV12-4; CDR3nt: TGTGCCAGCAGTTTCGGGGGCCATAATTCACCCCTCCACTTT; CDR3aa: CASSFGGHNSPLHF
d_gene: TRBD2; abundance: NA; j_gene: TRBJ2-5; v_gene: TRBV11-2; CDR3nt: TGTGCCAGCAGCTTATATACTAGCGGGAGTGAGACCCAGTACTTC; CDR3aa: CASSLYTSGSETQYF
d_gene: TRBD2; abundance: NA; j_gene: TRBJ2-2; v_gene: TRBV29-1; CDR3nt: TGCAGCGTTGCCCCCCCCGGGGGGGCTGACACCGGGGAGCTGTTTTTT; CDR3aa: CSVAPPGGADTGELFF
d_gene: NA; abundance: NA; j_gene: TRBJ1-1; v_gene: TRBV15; CDR3nt: TGTGCCACCAGCAGTCTCCGGGAGGGGACTGAAGCTTTCTTT; CDR3aa: CATSSLREGTEAFF
d_gene: NA; abundance: NA; j_gene: TRBJ2-7; v_gene: TRBV7-9; CDR3nt: TGTGCCAGCAGCTTAGATGCTGGGTTCCACGAGCAGTACTTC; CDR3aa: CASSLDAGFHEQYF
d_gene: TRBD2; abundance: NA; j_gene: TRBJ2-5; v_gene: TRBV25-1; CDR3nt: TGTGCCAGCAGTTCACTAGCGGGAGAATTGGAGACCCAGTACTTC; CDR3aa: CASSSLAGELETQYF
d_gene: NA; abundance: NA; j_gene: TRBJ1-6; v_gene: TRBV19; CDR3nt: TGTGCCAGTAGTATCTTTGTTGGGGAATCACCCCTCCACTTT; CDR3aa: CASSIFVGESPLHF
d_gene: TRBD1; abundance: NA; j_gene: TRBJ1-5; v_gene: TRBV19; CDR3nt: TGTGCCAGTAGTATACCAGACAGGGCAGGCAATCAGCCCCAGCATTTT; CDR3aa: CASSIPDRAGNQPQHF
d_gene: NA; abundance: many; j_gene: TRBJ1-4; v_gene: TRBV2; CDR3nt: TGTGCCAGCAGTGAAGCAGAGGGCTGGGGTGGTCGAAAACTGTTTTTT; CDR3aa: CASSEAEGWGGRKLFF
d_gene: TRBD1; abundance: NA; j_gene: TRBJ2-7; v_gene: TRBV7-6; CDR3nt: TGTGCCAGCAGCTCGCTACCGGGGACAGGGGGGACCTACGAGCAGTACTTC; CDR3aa: CASSSLPGTGGTYEQYF
d_gene: NA; abundance: NA; j_gene: TRBJ1-3; v_gene: TRBV9; CDR3nt: TGTGCCAGCAGCGTAGAAAGGACTAGCACCATATATTTT; CDR3aa: CASSVERTSTIYF
d_gene: NA; abundance: NA; j_gene: TRBJ2-7; v_gene: TRBV7-8; CDR3nt: TGTGCCAGCACCACCGAGAAGGGAAGAAGCGAGCAGTACTTC; CDR3aa: CASTTEKGRSEQYF
d_gene: NA; abundance: NA; j_gene: TRBJ1-1; v_gene: TRBV2; CDR3nt: TGTGCCAGCAGGGGGGATGGTAGAAACACTGAAGCTTTCTTT; CDR3aa: CASRGDGRNTEAFF
d_gene: NA; abundance: NA; j_gene: TRBJ1-1; v_gene: TRBV10-3; CDR3nt: TGTGCCATCAGTGGAGCAGGCACTGAAGCTTTCTTT; CDR3aa: CAISGAGTEAFF
d_gene: NA; abundance: many; j_gene: TRBJ2-5; v_gene: TRBV24-1; CDR3nt: TGTGCCACCAGTGAACTGGGACAACAAGAGACCCAGTACTTC; CDR3aa: CATSELGQQETQYF
d_gene: NA; abundance: NA; j_gene: TRBJ1-6; v_gene: TRBV6-5; CDR3nt: TGTGGGATCTCCAGCTCCTATAATTCACCCCTCCACTTT; CDR3aa: CGISSSYNSPLHF
d_gene: NA; abundance: few; j_gene: TRBJ1-2; v_gene: TRBV4-3; CDR3nt: TGCGCCAGCAGCCAAGCTCAGGGTTCTAACTATGGCTACACCTTC; CDR3aa: CASSQAQGSNYGYTF
d_gene: NA; abundance: few; j_gene: TRBJ2-7; v_gene: TRBV6-5; CDR3nt: TGTGCCAGCAGTTACTCGAGTGGGGCGCAGGGCGAGCAGTACTTC; CDR3aa: CASSYSSGAQGEQYF
d_gene: NA; abundance: NA; j_gene: TRBJ1-2; v_gene: TRBV6-5; CDR3nt: TGTGCCAGCAGACCAACGACGGGAAACTATGGCTACACCTTC; CDR3aa: CASRPTTGNYGYTF
d_gene: NA; abundance: NA; j_gene: TRBJ1-4; v_gene: TRBV6-1; CDR3nt: TGTGCCAGCAGGGGGGGGTCTGGGTCGAAGGAAAAACTGTTTTTT; CDR3aa: CASRGGSGSKEKLFF
d_gene: NA; abundance: few; j_gene: TRBJ1-1; v_gene: TRBV7-2; CDR3nt: TGTGCCAGCAGCTTTCCCGGGCTTCAGGTAGCTTTCTTT; CDR3aa: CASSFPGLQVAFF
d_gene: NA; abundance: NA; j_gene: TRBJ2-7; v_gene: TRBV7-2; CDR3nt: TGTGCCAGCAGTTTATGGGAGGGGGCGCTTTTGTCCGAGCAGTACTTC; CDR3aa: CASSLWEGALLSEQYF
d_gene: NA; abundance: many; j_gene: TRBJ1-6; v_gene: TRBV14; CDR3nt: TGTGCCAGCAGCCAAGTTTTCGGTACATCAAATTCACCCCTCCACTTT; CDR3aa: CASSQVFGTSNSPLHF
d_gene: NA; abundance: NA; j_gene: TRBJ2-5; v_gene: TRBV15; CDR3nt: TGTGCCACCAGCAGAGACGTAAATGGGGAGACCCAGTACTTC; CDR3aa: CATSRDVNGETQYF
d_gene: TRBD1; abundance: NA; j_gene: TRBJ2-2; v_gene: TRBV6-5; CDR3nt: TGTGCCGGCAGTTACTCGGGGACAGGGGCCGGGGAGCTGTTTTTT; CDR3aa: CAGSYSGTGAGELFF
d_gene: TRBD1; abundance: few; j_gene: TRBJ1-1; v_gene: TRBV19; CDR3nt: TGTGCCAGTAGTACTCTAACCGGGACAGGGGACACTGAAGCTTTCTTT; CDR3aa: CASSTLTGTGDTEAFF
d_gene: NA; abundance: many; j_gene: TRBJ2-5; v_gene: TRBV7-2; CDR3nt: TGTGCCAGCAGCTTAGGCAGGACGCAAGAGACCCAGTACTTC; CDR3aa: CASSLGRTQETQYF
d_gene: NA; abundance: NA; j_gene: TRBJ1-1; v_gene: TRBV19; CDR3nt: TGTGCCAGTAGTATAGGACCCGTCGGAGCTTTCTTT; CDR3aa: CASSIGPVGAFF
d_gene: NA; abundance: NA; j_gene: TRBJ2-7; v_gene: TRBV2; CDR3nt: TGTGCCAGCGGTTGGCAGGGGCTATCCTACGAGCAGTACTTC; CDR3aa: CASGWQGLSYEQYF
d_gene: NA; abundance: few; j_gene: TRBJ2-3; v_gene: TRBV7-9; CDR3nt: TGTGCCAGCAGCCCCGGGCAAGATACGCAGTATTTT; CDR3aa: CASSPGQDTQYF
d_gene: NA; abundance: NA; j_gene: TRBJ2-7; v_gene: TRBV6-1; CDR3nt: TGTGCCAGCAGGCTCCTTACAGGGAACCCGCTTTACGAGCAGCACTTC; CDR3aa: CASRLLTGNPLYEQHF
d_gene: NA; abundance: NA; j_gene: TRBJ1-1; v_gene: TRBV6-2/TRBV6-3; CDR3nt: TGTGCCAGCAGTTACTCGATACAGGTCAGCATGAACACTGAAGCTTTCTTT; CDR3aa: CASSYSIQVSMNTEAFF
d_gene: NA; abundance: NA; j_gene: TRBJ2-7; v_gene: TRBV11-1; CDR3nt: TGTGCCAGCAGCATGCCCGGGACCTACGAGCAGTACTTC; CDR3aa: CASSMPGTYEQYF